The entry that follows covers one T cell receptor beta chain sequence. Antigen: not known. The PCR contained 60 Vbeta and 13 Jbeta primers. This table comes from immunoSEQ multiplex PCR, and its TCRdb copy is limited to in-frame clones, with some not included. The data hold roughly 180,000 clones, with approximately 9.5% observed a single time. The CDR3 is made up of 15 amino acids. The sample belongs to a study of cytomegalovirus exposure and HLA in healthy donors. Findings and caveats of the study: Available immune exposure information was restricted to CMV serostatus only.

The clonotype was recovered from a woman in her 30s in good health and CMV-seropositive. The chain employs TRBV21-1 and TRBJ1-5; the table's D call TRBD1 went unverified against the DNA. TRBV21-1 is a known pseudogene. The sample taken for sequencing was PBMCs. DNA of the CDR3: TGTGCCAGCAGCCCCCACGCTCCCAGGCAACAGCCCCAGCATTTT. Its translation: CASSPHAPRQQPQHF.